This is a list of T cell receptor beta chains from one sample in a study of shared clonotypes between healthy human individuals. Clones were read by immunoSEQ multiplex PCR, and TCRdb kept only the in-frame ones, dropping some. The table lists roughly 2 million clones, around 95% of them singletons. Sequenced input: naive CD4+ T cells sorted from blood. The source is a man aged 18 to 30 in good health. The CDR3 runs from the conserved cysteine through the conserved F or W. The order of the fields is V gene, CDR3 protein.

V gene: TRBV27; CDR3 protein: CASSPASGANYNEQFF
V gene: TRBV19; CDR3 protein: CASSILLFWGDSNQPQHF
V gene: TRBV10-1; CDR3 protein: CASSDLGKGLETQYF
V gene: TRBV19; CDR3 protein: CASSLGQNYGYTF
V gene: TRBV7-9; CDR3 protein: CASSPGLAMIYEQYF
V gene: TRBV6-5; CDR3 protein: CASSPPTGELFF
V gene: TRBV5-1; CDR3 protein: CARESACNQPQHF
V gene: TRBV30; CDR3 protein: CAWSGTRVSNEQFF
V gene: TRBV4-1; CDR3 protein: CASSQGGRGESSYNSPLHF
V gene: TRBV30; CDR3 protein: CAWSVGGAYGYTF
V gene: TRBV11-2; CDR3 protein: CASTSMGYEQYF
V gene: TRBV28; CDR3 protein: CASSGYNTGELFF
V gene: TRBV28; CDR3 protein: CASSPNHSGDANTQYF
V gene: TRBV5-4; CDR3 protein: CASSGRTGTDTQYF
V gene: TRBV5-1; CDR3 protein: CASSLLISTGVNEKLFF